This TCR beta chain was obtained from a study of blood T cell repertoires in COVID-19 (dated by TCRdb to the early 2020s). Looking at the study overall: The collaborator samples originated in the United States, Italy and Spain and spanned the acute and convalescent phases of COVID-19. The material from the prospective study consisted of cDNA or gDNA derived from T cells, B-cell-depleted T cells, or PBMCs. Subjects who had been exposed to COVID-19, were actively infected with it, or had recovered from it provided the deeply sampled blood TCRbeta repertoires that made up the dataset. The repertoires were made available in a free public database intended to serve as a resource for research on the immune response to SARS-CoV-2. Samples were obtained from the ongoing ImmuneRACE study (first 160 participants) and from over 1,000 subjects provided by 6 global collaborators. Nearly every sample came with metadata listing a de-identified subject ID, COVID-19 status, age in years and sex. Where available, HLA class I and class II types were obtained from metadata supplied by the sample provider rather than from assay-based typing.

From cysteine to phenylalanine, the CDR3 is 15 amino acids long. The CDR3 DNA has 45 bases and is translated from base 1. Sequences SGHRS (CDR1) and YFSETQ (CDR2) are obtained from the germline V gene. Clipping removes 3 bases from V and 4 bases from J, with 7 as the unmatched junction base count. Summary of the overall study and its limitations: How much clinical and demographic metadata was included differed by source and by participant, and the metadata was provided uncurated.

One collaborating source in Seattle enrolled patients during active infection and followed them longitudinally through the course of disease. Each collaborating institution followed its own protocols to collect whole blood in K2EDTA tubes. For TCRbeta analysis, collaborators shipped samples in one of three forms: frozen whole blood, isolated PBMCs, or DNA extracted from either of those sample types. Comment on this clone: Its specific antigen is unknown. Base qualities were left out, and no much larger clone turns up one base away.

TCRbeta CDR3 regions were amplified from genomic DNA using the immunoSEQ Assay, a bias-controlled multiplex PCR. As for the original processing: Within the assay, amplification of reference gene primers was used to estimate how many nucleated cells each sample contained. To quantify the absolute abundance of each unique TCRbeta CDR3 rearrangement, sequence reads were collapsed and filtered. For each sample, productive Simpson clonality was calculated by taking the square root of Simpson's diversity index across productive rearrangements. In TCRdb, the immuneACCESS table is reduced to in-frame sequences with V and J assigned. These tables do not hold every clone; where another copy was compared, an unresolved V gene accounts for under half, and the others remain unexplained. V and J calls and clone size are copied from that table; D and trimming were computed from the DNA. This sample is represented by about 260,000 clones; around nine tenths of them were singletons. The ten largest clones represent approximately 10% of the sample.

The chain is assembled from TRBV5-1 and TRBJ2-7; 10 of the junction bases match TRBD1. The sequencing input was peripheral blood. This TCR came from a woman aged 25 to 39 with COVID-19, enrolled during active disease. The CDR3 amino acid sequence is: CASSSPGQGKYEQYF. The nucleotide sequence reads TGCGCCAGCAGCTCGCCGGGACAGGGGAAGTACGAGCAGTACTTC.